The rows below give T cell receptor beta chains drawn from one sample of a study of Ad26.COV2.S vaccination and SARS-CoV-2 variants. Sequencing used immunoSEQ multiplex PCR; TCRdb keeps in-frame clones, though not all of them. This table holds 350,000 to 500,000 clones, less than 95% found once. Sequenced here: peripheral blood, sampled in a trial of Ad26.COV2.S vaccine versus placebo. These receptors were taken from a person aged 18-65 years who received the Ad26.COV2.S COVID-19 vaccine or a placebo. Both conserved end residues are part of each CDR3. The D gene is left open where the match is weak. A row's size may be missing; if present it is once, few, many or a size class.

j_call d_call clone_size v_call cdr3_aa cdr3_nt
TRBJ1-2 . . TRBV5-1 CASSLGRGVGGYTF TGCGCCAGCAGCTTGGGCCGAGGGGTGGGTGGCTACACCTTC
TRBJ2-3 TRBD2 . TRBV6-4 CASSTAGAGAIDTQYF TGTGCCAGCAGTACCGCCGGGGCGGGAGCCATAGATACGCAGTATTTT
TRBJ2-7 . . TRBV5-1 CASSLEATTTSYEQYF TGCGCCAGCAGCTTGGAGGCGACTACTACGTCCTACGAGCAGTACTTC
TRBJ1-3 . . TRBV18 CASSPRTAGSPLSGNTIYF TGTGCCAGCTCACCAAGGACTGCCGGGTCCCCTCTCTCTGGAAACACCATATATTTT
TRBJ2-5 . once TRBV9 CASSEGVRETQYF TGTGCCAGCAGCGAGGGGGTACGGGAGACCCAGTACTTC
TRBJ2-5 . once TRBV2 CAGGESETQYF TGTGCCGGAGGGGAGTCGGAGACCCAGTACTTC
TRBJ2-5 . once TRBV7-2 CASSSLGSRGTQYF TGTGCCAGCAGCTCCCTAGGGTCTCGCGGGACCCAGTACTTC
TRBJ2-3 . . TRBV7-2 CASSLVVSGRSADTQYF TGTGCCAGCAGCTTAGTAGTGAGTGGGAGAAGCGCAGATACGCAGTATTTT
TRBJ2-7 . once TRBV7-6 CASSLEAALFKQYF TGTGCCAGCAGCTTAGAAGCCGCCCTATTCAAGCAGTACTTC
TRBJ1-3 . . TRBV7-9 CASSLGDTIYF TGTGCCAGCAGCCTCGGGGACACCATATATTTT
TRBJ2-1 . . TRBV7-3 CASSLEQGGYNEQFF TGTGCCAGCAGCTTAGAGCAGGGGGGTTACAATGAGCAGTTCTTC
TRBJ2-7 . . TRBV7-9 CASSPFGDYEGTYEQYF TGTGCCAGCAGCCCGTTTGGGGATTACGAGGGGACCTACGAGCAGTACTTC
TRBJ1-3 . . TRBV3-1/TRBV3-2 CASSPVRGGNTIYF TGTGCCAGCAGCCCGGTCAGGGGTGGAAACACCATATATTTT
TRBJ2-7 . . TRBV10-3 CATKATSYEQYF TGTGCCACCAAGGCGACTAGCTACGAGCAGTACTTC
TRBJ2-1 . . TRBV4-3 CASSQVGVSYNEQFF TGCGCCAGCAGCCAAGTAGGGGTCTCCTACAATGAGCAGTTCTTC
TRBJ1-3 . . TRBV5-1 CASSLDDISGNTIYF TGCGCCAGCAGCTTGGATGACATCTCTGGAAACACCATATATTTT
TRBJ2-1 TRBD2 . TRBV27 CASRPAGERSYNEQFF TGTGCCAGCAGACCTGCGGGGGAGAGGTCCTACAATGAGCAGTTCTTC